This T cell receptor beta chain was obtained from a study of cytomegalovirus exposure and HLA in healthy donors. Primers included in the PCR were 60 Vbeta and 13 Jbeta primers. This table comes from immunoSEQ multiplex PCR, and its TCRdb copy is limited to in-frame clones, with some not included. The sample shows 130,000 or so clones, more than 65% of them seen only once. Germline assignment: CDR1 SGHDT and CDR2 YYEEEE. The junction had 11 bases not matched to a gene; V was cut back by 6 bases and J by 4 bases. The CDR3 totals 16 residues. The gene calls are TRBV5-6 and TRBJ2-1; 9 bases are shared with TRBD2. Sequenced input: PBMCs. The sequence derives from a woman between 18 and 30 years old in good health and CMV-seronegative. CDR3: CASNCVWLAGYNEQFF. The CDR3, as DNA: TGTGCCAGCAACTGTGTATGGCTAGCGGGGTACAATGAGCAGTTCTTC. The full variable domain, completed using reference TRBV5-6 and TRBJ2-1, is DAGVTQSPTHLIKTRGQQVTLRCSPKSGHDTVSWYQQALGQGPQFIFQYYEEEERQRGNFPDRFSGHQFPNYSSELNVNALLLGDSALYLCASNCVWLAGYNEQFFGPGTRLTVL.